This TCR beta chain emerged from a study of vaccination effects on CD4 cells after COVID-19 (dated 2022 in TCRdb). Background for the entire study: The ViraFEST assay stimulated PBMC with viral peptide pools and then used TCR sequencing to identify antigen-specific CD4+ T cell clonotypes by expansion. Two doses of either the BNT162b2 or the mRNA-1273 mRNA SARS-CoV-2 vaccine were administered to participants. Some 1.9 million PBMC per well were cultured with 9 to 10 ug/ml peptides in IMDM containing approximately 4.7% human AB serum, about 9.6 IU/ml IL-2 and gentamicin. SARS-CoV-2 spike-specific CD4+ TCR repertoires were compared before and after mRNA vaccination in COVID-19 convalescent patients and in infection-naive vaccine recipients. A total of around eleven COVID-19 convalescent patients and a handful of SARS-CoV-2-naive healthy vaccine recipients were included in the full study. In the study, cultures from other donors were sequenced using the Oncomine TCR Beta short-read assay on an Illumina iSeq 100. The paper's findings and limits, for the study overall: In healthy vaccine recipients, vaccine-induced clones were almost all SARS-CoV-2 mono-reactive, with only 1 of 255 being cross-reactive with common cold coronaviruses. Only a small number of convalescent patients were included, and no early post-infection timepoints were available, which limited the study. At late post-vaccination timepoints, both infection-induced and vaccine-induced clones showed marked clonal contraction, consistent with waning T cell responses.

The CDR3 holds 14 amino acids from the cysteine to the phenylalanine. Only the CDR3 part of the read is kept: 42 bases, read in frame from the first base. In the germline V gene, CDR1 corresponds to MNHEY and CDR2 to SVGAGI. Trimming removed 7 bases from V and 0 bases from J, leaving 11 bases between the germline ends. After approximately eleven days of culture, CD4+ T cells were isolated with the EasySep CD4+ T cell isolation kit. None of the healthy vaccine recipients had a prior SARS-CoV-2 infection, which was confirmed by nucleocapsid antibody tests that came back negative both before and after vaccination. On days 3 and 7, half of the culture medium was replaced with fresh IL-2-containing medium. Unless otherwise noted, each peptide stimulation condition was cultured in triplicate wells. Using Ficoll-Paque Plus gradient centrifugation, PBMC were separated from whole blood and then either used fresh or cryopreserved at -140C. Genomic DNA was extracted from cultured CD4+ T cells with the QIAamp micro DNA kit.

The sample holds a few counts of this clone. Its antigen is currently not known. Per-nucleotide qualities are absent, and no much larger clonotype sits a single base away. The receptor library was made with the immunoSEQ multiplex PCR assay. DNA from the cultured and isolated CD4+ T cells underwent TCR beta CDR3 sequencing. Per the original workflow: Non-productive TCR sequences were removed and reads were trimmed to the CDR3 region, keeping CDR3s of at least 7 amino acids. Antigen-specific clonotypes were identified using the MANAFEST web app by comparison of expansion in peptide wells against reference cultures. To be called positive, a clone needed expansion at FDR<0.05 compared with the reference and with all other wells, an odds ratio greater than 5, and a frequency greater than 0.1% in two replicate wells. A clonotype was called cross-reactive if it was significantly expanded both in SARS-CoV-2 spike wells and in at least one common cold coronavirus spike condition. CDR3 similarity was assessed by Levenshtein distance with the stringdist R package, and unrooted trees were built with ape in R 3.6.1. TCRdb obtained this table from immuneACCESS and retained in-frame rearrangements with V and J assigned. These tables miss some clones; where compared with another copy, unresolved V genes account for less than half of the shortfall, and the remainder is unexplained. The V and J calls and clone size come from that table; D and trimming were worked out from the DNA. The sample table contains around 40,000 clones; only one count was recorded for around 67% of them. 4.2% of the sample lies in the top ten.

The V and J genes are TRBV6-5 and TRBJ2-3, with TRBD2 perhaps the D gene, on 6 matching bases. Sequenced material: CD4+ T cells from PBMCs cultured without peptide, taken before COVID-19 vaccination. The source of this sequence is a human donor who received a COVID-19 vaccine. The CDR3 reads CASKSSASTDTQYF. The DNA is TGTGCCAGCAAGTCTAGCGCGAGCACAGATACGCAGTATTTT.